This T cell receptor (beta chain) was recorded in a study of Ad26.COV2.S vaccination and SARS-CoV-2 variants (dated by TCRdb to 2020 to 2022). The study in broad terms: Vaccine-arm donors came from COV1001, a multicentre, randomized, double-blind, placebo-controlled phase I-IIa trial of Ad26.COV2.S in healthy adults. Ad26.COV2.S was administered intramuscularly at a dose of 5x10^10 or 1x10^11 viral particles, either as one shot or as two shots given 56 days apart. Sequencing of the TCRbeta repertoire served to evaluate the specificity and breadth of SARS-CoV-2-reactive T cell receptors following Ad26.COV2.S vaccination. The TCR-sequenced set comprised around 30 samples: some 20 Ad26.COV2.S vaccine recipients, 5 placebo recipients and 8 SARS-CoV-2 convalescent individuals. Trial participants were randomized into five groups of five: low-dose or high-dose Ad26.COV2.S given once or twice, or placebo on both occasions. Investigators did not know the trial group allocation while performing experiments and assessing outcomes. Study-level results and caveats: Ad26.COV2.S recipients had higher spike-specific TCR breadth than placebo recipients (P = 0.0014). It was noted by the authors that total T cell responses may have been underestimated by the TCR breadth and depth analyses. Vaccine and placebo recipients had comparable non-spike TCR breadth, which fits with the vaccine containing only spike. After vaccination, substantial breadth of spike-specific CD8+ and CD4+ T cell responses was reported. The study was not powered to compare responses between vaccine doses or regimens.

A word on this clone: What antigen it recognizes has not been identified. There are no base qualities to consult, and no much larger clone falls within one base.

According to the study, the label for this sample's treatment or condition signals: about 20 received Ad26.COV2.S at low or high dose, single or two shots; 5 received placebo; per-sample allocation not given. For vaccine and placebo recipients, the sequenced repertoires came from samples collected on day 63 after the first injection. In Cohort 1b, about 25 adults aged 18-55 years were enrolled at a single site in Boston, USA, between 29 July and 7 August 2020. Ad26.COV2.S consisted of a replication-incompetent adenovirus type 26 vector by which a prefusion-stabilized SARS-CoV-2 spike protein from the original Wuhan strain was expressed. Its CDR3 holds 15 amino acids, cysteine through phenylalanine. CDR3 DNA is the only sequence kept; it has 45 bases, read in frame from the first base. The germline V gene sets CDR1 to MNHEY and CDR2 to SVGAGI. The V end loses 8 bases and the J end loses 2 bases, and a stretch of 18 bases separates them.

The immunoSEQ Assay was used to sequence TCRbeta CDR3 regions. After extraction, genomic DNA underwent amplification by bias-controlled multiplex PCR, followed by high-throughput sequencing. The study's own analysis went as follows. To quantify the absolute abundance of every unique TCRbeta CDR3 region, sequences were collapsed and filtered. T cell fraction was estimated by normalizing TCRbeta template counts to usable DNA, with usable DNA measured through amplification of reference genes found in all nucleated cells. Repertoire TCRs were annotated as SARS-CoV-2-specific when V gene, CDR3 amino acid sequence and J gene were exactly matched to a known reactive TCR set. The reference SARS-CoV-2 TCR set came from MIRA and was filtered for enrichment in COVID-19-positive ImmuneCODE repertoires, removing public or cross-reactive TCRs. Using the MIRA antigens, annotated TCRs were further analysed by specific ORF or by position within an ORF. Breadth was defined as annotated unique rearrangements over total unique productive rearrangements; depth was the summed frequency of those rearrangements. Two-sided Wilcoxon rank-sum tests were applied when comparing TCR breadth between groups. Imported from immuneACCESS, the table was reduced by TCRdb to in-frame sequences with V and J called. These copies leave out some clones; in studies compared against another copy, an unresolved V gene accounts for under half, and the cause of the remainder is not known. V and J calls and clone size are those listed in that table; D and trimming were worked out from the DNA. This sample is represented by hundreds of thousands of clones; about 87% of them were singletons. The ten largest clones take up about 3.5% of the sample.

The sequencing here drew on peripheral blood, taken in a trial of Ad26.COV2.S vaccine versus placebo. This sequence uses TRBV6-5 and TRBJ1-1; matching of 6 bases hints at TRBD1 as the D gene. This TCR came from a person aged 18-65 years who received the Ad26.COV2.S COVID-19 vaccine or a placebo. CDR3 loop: CASGFPRGRNTEAFF. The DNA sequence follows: TGTGCCAGCGGGTTCCCCAGGGGACGTAACACTGAAGCTTTCTTT.